This T cell receptor (beta chain) emerged from a study of T cells after yellow fever vaccination. MiXCR, run by TCRdb on the 5' RACE reads, gives a single entry per CDR3 protein. Of 300,000 to 450,000 distinct CDR3 sequences in the sample, roughly 6.1% were seen once. CDR1 and CDR2 from the germline V gene are SGHTA and FQGNSA. The V end lost 6 bases, the J end lost 7 bases, and 19 bases lay between the germline ends. The CDR3 spans 15 residues. Sequencing was performed on PBMCs, taken 5 days after the yellow fever booster vaccination. The V call is TRBV7-2, the J call TRBJ2-1, with a tentative D call TRBD2 (6 bases). The receptor's source is a man aged 25-45 years who received the YFV17D yellow fever vaccine. CDR3 sequence (DNA): TGTGCCAGCAGAGAACACACGGGACTTACAAATGAGCAGTTCTTC. Translated: CASREHTGLTNEQFF.